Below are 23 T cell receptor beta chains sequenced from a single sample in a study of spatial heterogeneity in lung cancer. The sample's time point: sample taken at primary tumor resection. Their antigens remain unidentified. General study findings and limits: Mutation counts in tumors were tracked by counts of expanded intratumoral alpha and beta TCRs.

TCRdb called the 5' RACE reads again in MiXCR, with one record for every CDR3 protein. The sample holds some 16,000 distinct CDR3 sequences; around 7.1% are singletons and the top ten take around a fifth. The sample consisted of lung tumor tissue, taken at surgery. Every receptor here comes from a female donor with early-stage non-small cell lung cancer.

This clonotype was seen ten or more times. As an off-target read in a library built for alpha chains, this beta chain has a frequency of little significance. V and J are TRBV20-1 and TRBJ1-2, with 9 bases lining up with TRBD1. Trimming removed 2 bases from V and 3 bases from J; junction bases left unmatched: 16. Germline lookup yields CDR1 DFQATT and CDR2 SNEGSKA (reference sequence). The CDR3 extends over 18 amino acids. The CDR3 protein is CSARLLGTGSDIDYGYTF. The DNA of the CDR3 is TGCAGTGCTAGACTCCTCGGGACAGGGTCCGATATTGACTATGGCTACACCTTC.

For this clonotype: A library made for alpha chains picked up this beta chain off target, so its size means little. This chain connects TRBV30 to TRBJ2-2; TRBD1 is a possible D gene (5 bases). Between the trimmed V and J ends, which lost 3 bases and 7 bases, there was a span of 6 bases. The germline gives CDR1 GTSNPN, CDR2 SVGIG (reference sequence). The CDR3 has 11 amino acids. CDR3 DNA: TGTGCCTGGAGCCAGGGCGGGGAGCTGTTTTTT. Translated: CAWSQGGELFF.

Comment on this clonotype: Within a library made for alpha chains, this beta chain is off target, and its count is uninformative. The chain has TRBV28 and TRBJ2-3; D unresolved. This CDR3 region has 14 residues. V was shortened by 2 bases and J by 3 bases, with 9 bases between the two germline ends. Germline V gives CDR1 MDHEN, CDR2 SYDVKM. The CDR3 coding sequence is TGTGCCAGCAGTTTAGAGGTTGGGACAGATACGCAGTATTTT. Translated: CASSLEVGTDTQYF.

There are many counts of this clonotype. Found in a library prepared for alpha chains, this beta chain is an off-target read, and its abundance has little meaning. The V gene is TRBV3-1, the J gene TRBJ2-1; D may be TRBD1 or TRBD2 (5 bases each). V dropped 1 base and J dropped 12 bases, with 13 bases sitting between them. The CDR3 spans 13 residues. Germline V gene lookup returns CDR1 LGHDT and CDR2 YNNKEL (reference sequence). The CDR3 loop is CASSQVRAGLQFF. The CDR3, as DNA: TGTGCCAGCAGCCAAGTCAGGGCGGGCCTGCAGTTCTTC.

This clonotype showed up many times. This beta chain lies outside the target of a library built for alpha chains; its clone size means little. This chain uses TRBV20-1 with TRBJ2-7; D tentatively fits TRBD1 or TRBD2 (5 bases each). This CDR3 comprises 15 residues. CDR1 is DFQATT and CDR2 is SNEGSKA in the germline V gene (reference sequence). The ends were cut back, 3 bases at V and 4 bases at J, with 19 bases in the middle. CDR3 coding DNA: TGCAGTGCTAGGTCGATTGAGGGGATGGGGTACGAGCAGTACTTC. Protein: CSARSIEGMGYEQYF.

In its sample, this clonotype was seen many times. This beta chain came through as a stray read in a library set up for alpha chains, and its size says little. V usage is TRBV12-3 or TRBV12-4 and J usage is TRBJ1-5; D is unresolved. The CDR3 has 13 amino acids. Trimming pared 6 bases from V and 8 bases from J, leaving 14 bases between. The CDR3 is CASSPDEGEPQHF. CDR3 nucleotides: TGTGCCAGCAGCCCAGACGAGGGTGAGCCCCAGCATTTT.

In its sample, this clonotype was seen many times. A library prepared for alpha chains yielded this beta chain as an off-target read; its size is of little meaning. For the CDR3, the DNA is TGTGCCAGCAGCCGGACTAGCGGGGGGGCCACAGATACGCAGTATTTT. Protein product: CASSRTSGGATDTQYF. This rearrangement joins TRBV28 to TRBJ2-3, with 15 bases identical to TRBD2. Germline V gene data show CDR1 as MDHEN and CDR2 as SYDVKM. V was pared by 6 bases and J by 2 bases, with 3 bases of the junction left unmatched. The CDR3 length is 16 residues. Full variable domain (missing parts from reference TRBV28 and TRBJ2-3): DVKVTQSSRYLVKRTGEKVFLECVQDMDHENMFWYRQDPGLGLRLIYFSYDVKMKEKGDIPEGYSVSREKKERFSLILESASTNQTSMYLCASSRTSGGATDTQYFGPGTRLTVL.

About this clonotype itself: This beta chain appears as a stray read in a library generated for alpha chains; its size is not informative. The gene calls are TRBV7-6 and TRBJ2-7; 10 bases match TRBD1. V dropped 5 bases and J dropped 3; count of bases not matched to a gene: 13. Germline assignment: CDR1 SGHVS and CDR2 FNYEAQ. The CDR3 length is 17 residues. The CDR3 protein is CASSLPPGTGAFYEQYF. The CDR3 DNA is TGTGCCAGCAGCCTCCCCCCCGGGACAGGGGCCTTCTACGAGCAGTACTTC.

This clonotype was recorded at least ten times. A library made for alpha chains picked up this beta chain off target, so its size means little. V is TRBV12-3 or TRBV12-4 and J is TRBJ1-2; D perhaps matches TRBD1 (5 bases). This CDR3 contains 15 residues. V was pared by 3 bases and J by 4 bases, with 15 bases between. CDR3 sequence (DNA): TGTGCCAGCAGTTTGTACTCAGGGTCGTCCTATGGCTACACCTTC. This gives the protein CASSLYSGSSYGYTF.

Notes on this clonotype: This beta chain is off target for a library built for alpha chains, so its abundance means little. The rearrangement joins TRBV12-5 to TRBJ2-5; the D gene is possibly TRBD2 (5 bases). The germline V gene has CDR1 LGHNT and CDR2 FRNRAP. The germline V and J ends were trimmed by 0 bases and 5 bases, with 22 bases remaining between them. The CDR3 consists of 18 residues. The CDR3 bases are TGTGCTAGTGGTTTGGTACTAGGAGAGCAGGCCGTCCAGGAGACCCAGTACTTC. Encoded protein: CASGLVLGEQAVQETQYF.

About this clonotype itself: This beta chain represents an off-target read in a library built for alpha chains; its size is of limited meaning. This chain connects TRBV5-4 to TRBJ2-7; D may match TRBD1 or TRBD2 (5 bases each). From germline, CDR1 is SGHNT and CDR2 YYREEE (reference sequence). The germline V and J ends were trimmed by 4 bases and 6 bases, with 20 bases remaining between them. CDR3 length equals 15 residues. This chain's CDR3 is CASSPGPATIPEQYF. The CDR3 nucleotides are TGTGCCAGCAGCCCGGGGCCAGCTACCATCCCCGAGCAGTACTTC.

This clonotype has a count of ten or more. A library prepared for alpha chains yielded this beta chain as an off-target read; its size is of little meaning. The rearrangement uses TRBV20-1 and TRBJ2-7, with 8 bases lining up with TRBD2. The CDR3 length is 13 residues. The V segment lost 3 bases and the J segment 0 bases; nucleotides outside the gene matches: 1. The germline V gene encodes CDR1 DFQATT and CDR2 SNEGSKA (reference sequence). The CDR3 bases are TGCAGTGCTAGCAGCGGGAGCTCCTACGAGCAGTACTTC. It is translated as CSASSGSSYEQYF.

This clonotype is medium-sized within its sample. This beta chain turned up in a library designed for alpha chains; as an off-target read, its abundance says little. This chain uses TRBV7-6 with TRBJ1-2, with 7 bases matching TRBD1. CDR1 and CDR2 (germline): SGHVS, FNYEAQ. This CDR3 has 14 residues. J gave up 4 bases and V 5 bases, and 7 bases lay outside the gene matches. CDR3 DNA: TGTGCCAGCAGCCCCGACCGGGACAGCTATGGCTACACCTTC. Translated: CASSPDRDSYGYTF. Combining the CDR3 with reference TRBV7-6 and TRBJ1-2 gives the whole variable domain GAGVSQSPRYKVTKRGQDVALRCDPISGHVSLYWYRQALGQGPEFLTYFNYEAQQDKSGLPNDRFSAERPEGSISTLTIQRTEQRDSAMYRCASSPDRDSYGYTFGSGTRLTVV.

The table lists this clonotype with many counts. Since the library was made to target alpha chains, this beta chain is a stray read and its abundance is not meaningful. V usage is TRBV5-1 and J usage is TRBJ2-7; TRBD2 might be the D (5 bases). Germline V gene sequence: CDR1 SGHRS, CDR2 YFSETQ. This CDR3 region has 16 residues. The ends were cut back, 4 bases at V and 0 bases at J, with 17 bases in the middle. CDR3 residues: CASSTGSGLSSYEQYF. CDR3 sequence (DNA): TGCGCCAGCAGCACCGGATCGGGATTAAGCTCCTACGAGCAGTACTTC.

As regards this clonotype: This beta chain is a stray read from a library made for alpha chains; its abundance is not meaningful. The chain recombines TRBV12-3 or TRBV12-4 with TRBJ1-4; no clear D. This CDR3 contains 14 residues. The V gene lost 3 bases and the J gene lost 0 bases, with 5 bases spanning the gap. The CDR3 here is CASSFQSTNEKLFF. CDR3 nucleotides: TGTGCCAGCAGTTTTCAGTCAACTAATGAAAAACTGTTTTTT.

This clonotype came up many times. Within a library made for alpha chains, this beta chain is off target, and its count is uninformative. DNA for the CDR3: TGCAGTGCTACAGAGACAGGAGGTGAAGCTTTCTTT. It codes for CSATETGGEAFF. This sequence joins TRBV20-1 and TRBJ1-1; a possible D gene is TRBD1 (6 bases). The CDR3 runs 12 residues. Trimming shortened V by 4 bases and J by 7 bases, and 13 bases separated the two germline ends. CDR1 and CDR2 (germline): DFQATT, SNEGSKA (reference sequence).

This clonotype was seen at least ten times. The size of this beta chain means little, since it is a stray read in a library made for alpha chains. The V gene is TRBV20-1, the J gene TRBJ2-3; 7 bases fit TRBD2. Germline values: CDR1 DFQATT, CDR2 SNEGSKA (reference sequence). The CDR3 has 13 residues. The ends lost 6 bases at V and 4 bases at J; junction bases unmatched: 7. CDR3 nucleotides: TGCAGTGCCCCAGTAAGCGGGGCAGATACGCAGTATTTT. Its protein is CSAPVSGADTQYF.

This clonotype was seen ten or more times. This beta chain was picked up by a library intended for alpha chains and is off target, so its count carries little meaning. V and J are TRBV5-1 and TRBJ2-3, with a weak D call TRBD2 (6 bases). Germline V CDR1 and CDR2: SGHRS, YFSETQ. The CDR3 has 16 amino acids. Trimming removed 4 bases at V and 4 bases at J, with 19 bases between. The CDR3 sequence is CASSLSSDSYPDTQYF. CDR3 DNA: TGCGCCAGCAGCCTCTCTAGCGATTCCTACCCAGATACGCAGTATTTT.

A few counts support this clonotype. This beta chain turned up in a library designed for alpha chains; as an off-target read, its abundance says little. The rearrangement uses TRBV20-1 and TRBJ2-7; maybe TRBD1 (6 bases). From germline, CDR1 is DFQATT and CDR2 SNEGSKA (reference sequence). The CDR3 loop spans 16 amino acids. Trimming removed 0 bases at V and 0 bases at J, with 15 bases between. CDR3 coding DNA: TGCAGTGCTAGAGACCTTGGACAGAGGAGCTCCTACGAGCAGTACTTC. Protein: CSARDLGQRSSYEQYF.

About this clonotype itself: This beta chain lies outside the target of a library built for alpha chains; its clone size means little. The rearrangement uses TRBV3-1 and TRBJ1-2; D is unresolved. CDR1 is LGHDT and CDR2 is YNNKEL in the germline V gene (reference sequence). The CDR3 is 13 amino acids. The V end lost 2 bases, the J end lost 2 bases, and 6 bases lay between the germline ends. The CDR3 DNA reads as TGTGCCAGCAGCCAATACTTGAACTATGGCTACACCTTC. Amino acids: CASSQYLNYGYTF.

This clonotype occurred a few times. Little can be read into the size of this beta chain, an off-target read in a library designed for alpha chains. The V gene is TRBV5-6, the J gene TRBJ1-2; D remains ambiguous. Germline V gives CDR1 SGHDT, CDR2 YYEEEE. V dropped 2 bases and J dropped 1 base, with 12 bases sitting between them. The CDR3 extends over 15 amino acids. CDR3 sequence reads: CASSFGASRNYGYTF. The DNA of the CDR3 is TGTGCCAGCAGCTTCGGTGCCAGTCGTAACTATGGCTACACCTTC.

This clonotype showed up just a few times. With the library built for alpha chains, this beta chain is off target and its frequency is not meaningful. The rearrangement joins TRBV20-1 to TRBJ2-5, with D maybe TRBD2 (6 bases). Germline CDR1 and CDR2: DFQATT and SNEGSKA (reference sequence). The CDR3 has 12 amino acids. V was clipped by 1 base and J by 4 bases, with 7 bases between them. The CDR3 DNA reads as TGCAGTGCTAGAGTGGGGGGAGAGACCCAGTACTTC. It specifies CSARVGGETQYF.

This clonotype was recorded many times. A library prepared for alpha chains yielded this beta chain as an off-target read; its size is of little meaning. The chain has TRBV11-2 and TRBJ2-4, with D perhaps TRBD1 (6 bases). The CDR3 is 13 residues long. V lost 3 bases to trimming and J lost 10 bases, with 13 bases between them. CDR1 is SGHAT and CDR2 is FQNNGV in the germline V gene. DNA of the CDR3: TGTGCCAGCAGCTTCCACAGGGCCGAGATTCAGTACTTC. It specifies CASSFHRAEIQYF.